This is a list of T cell receptor beta chains from one sample in a study of cytomegalovirus exposure and HLA in healthy donors. Libraries were prepared by immunoSEQ multiplex PCR; TCRdb keeps only in-frame clonotypes and omits some of them. The profile shows over 120,000 clones, 70% to 85% of them singletons. The specimen was PBMCs. The receptors were gathered from a woman aged 55-69 years in good health and CMV-seropositive. Each CDR3 is given with its conserved first and last residue. D genes are given only for firm matches. Rows may omit the clone size; those that give it use once, few, many or a size class.

>-|few|TRBV19|TRBJ2-5
CASSIPHRVETQYF
TGTGCCAGTAGTATACCCCACAGGGTGGAGACCCAGTACTTC
>TRBD1|-|TRBV18|TRBJ1-2
CASSPSTGGDYGYTF
TGTGCCAGCTCCCCATCGACAGGGGGCGACTATGGCTACACCTTC
>-|-|TRBV5-1|TRBJ2-7
CASSFLGEVTYEQYF
TGCGCCAGCAGCTTTTTGGGGGAGGTGACCTACGAGCAGTACTTC
>-|-|TRBV27|TRBJ2-2
CASRPSTRFIGELFF
TGTGCCAGCAGACCCTCGACTAGGTTTATCGGGGAGCTGTTTTTT
>-|-|TRBV7-2|TRBJ1-4
CASSMTGLPNEKLFF
TGTGCCAGCAGTATGACGGGGTTGCCGAATGAAAAACTGTTTTTT
>TRBD1|-|TRBV12-5|TRBJ2-3
CASGPGTVADTQYF
TGTGCTAGTGGGCCTGGGACAGTTGCTGATACGCAGTATTTT
>-|-|TRBV30|TRBJ1-1
CAWSRDKAFF
TGTGCCTGGAGTCGGGATAAAGCTTTCTTT
>-|-|TRBV4-1|TRBJ2-1
CASSQGLEDHSYNEQFF
TGCGCCAGCAGCCAAGGCCTGGAGGACCACTCCTACAATGAGCAGTTCTTC
>TRBD2|once|TRBV5-4|TRBJ2-2
CASSRGGTSGREGTGELFF
TGTGCCAGCAGCCGAGGTGGGACTAGCGGGAGAGAGGGCACCGGGGAGCTGTTTTTT
>TRBD2|-|TRBV6-5|TRBJ2-7
CASSRLAGPYEQYF
TGTGCCAGCAGTAGACTAGCGGGTCCCTACGAGCAGTACTTC
>-|once|TRBV6-1|TRBJ2-7
CASVLGASEQYF
TGTGCCAGCGTCCTTGGAGCGTCCGAGCAGTACTTC
>-|-|TRBV28|TRBJ2-7
CASKPDRRYEQYF
TGTGCCAGCAAACCCGACAGGCGCTACGAGCAGTACTTC
>TRBD2|-|TRBV28|TRBJ2-7
CASRLSGRNYEQYF
TGTGCCAGCAGACTTAGCGGGAGGAACTACGAGCAGTACTTC
>TRBD1|-|TRBV4-1|TRBJ2-7
CASSQEGRGPGEQYF
TGCGCCAGCAGCCAAGAAGGCAGGGGGCCAGGCGAGCAGTACTTC
>-|-|TRBV5-1|TRBJ1-2
CASSPGPYGYTF
TGCGCCAGCAGTCCGGGTCCCTATGGCTACACCTTC
>-|-|TRBV19|TRBJ2-3
CASRGTFTDTQYF
TGTGCCAGTAGGGGGACATTCACAGATACGCAGTATTTT
>-|few|TRBV28|TRBJ2-7
CASSSIMGPEASEQYF
TGTGCCAGCAGTTCAATTATGGGTCCCGAAGCTAGCGAGCAGTACTTC